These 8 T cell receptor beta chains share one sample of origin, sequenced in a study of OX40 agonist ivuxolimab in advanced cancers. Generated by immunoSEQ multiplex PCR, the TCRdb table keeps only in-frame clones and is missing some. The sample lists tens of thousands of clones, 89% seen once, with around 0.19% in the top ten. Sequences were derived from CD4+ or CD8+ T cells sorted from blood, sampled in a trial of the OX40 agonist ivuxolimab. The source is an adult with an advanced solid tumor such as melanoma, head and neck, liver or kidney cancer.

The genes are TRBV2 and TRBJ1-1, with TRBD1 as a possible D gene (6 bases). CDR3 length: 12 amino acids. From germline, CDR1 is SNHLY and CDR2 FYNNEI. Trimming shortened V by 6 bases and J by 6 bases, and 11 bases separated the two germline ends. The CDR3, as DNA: TGTGCCAGCAGCCAGGGGTGGGCTGAAGCTTTCTTT. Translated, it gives CASSQGWAEAFF.

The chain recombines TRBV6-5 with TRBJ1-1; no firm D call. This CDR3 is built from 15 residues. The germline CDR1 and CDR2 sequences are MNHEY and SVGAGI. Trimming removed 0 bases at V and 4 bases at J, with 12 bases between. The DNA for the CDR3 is TGTGCCAGCAGTTACTCGACCGGGGTTGGCACTGAAGCTTTCTTT. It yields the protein CASSYSTGVGTEAFF.

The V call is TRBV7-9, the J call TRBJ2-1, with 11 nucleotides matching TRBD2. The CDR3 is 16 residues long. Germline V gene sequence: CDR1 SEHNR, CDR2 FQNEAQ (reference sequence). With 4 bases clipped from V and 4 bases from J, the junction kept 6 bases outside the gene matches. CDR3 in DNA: TGTGCCAGCAGCTCCGCCGGGACTAGCGGATACAATGAGCAGTTCTTC. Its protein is CASSSAGTSGYNEQFF.

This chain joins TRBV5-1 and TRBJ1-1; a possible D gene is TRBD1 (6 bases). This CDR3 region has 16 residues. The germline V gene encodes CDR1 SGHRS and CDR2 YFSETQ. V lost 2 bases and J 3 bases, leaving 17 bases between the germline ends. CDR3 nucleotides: TGCGCCAGCAGCTTCCGGGAAGGGGGTAGGGACACTGAAGCTTTCTTT. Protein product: CASSFREGGRDTEAFF.

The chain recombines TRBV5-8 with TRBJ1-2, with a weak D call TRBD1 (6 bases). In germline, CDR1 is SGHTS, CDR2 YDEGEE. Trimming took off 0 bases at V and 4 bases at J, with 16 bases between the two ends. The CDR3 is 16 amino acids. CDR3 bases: TGTGCCAGCAGCTTGGTAGTACAGGGAGGTGTCTATGGCTACACCTTC. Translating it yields CASSLVVQGGVYGYTF.

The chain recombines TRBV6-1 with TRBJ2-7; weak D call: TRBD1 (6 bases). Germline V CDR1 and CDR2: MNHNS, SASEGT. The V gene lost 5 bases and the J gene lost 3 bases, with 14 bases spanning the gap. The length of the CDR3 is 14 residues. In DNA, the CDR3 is TGTGCCAGCAGTACTAGACAGGACCTCTACGAGCAGTACTTC. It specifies CASSTRQDLYEQYF.

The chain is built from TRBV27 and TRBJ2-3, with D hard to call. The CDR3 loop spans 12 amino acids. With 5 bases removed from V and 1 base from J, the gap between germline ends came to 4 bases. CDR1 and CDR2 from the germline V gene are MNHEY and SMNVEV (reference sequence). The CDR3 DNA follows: TGTGCCAGCAGTGAACGCACAGATACGCAGTATTTT. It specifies CASSERTDTQYF.

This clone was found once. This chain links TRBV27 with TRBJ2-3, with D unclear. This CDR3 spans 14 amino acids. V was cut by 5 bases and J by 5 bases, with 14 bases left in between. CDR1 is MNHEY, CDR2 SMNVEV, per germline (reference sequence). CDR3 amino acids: CASSTRLREDTQYF. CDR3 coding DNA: TGTGCCAGCAGTACCAGGCTGCGAGAAGATACGCAGTATTTT.